This entry concerns a single T cell receptor beta chain. Its target is unknown. The sample belongs to a study of identical twins. V shed 2 bases and J shed 1 base, with 10 bases lying between them. The CDR3 loop spans 14 amino acids. Germline V gene sequence: CDR1 SGHRS, CDR2 YFSETQ. Study-wide findings and caveats: Twins' surplus sharing was weaker for beta out-of-frame sequences.

Template switching introduced a universal primer site, and the cDNA bore unique molecular identifiers. TCRdb independently ran MiXCR on the 5' RACE reads; one entry per CDR3 protein. The sample consists of 460,000 or so distinct CDR3 sequences, approximately 14% of them appearing once. The same sample was also used in a study of yellow fever vaccine responses in identical twins.

The rearrangement joins TRBV5-1 to TRBJ2-7; D is unresolved. The receptor comes from a woman younger than 30 in good health. What was sequenced was CD4+ T cells sorted from blood. The CDR3 sequence is CASSLYDGSYEQYF. The CDR3 region has the DNA TGCGCCAGCAGCTTATACGACGGTTCCTACGAGCAGTACTTC.